Listed here is a single T cell receptor (beta chain). The junction departs from the called germline gene at one end, perhaps through a read error. Germline CDR1 reads SEHNR; CDR2 reads FQNEAQ (reference sequence). The CDR3 extends over 15 amino acids. The sample comes from a study of CD8 T cells in Susac syndrome. Random hexamers were used to reverse transcribe an amount of about 0.5 to 1 ug RNA. An immunoSEQ multiplex PCR amplified TCR beta CDR3 over 54 Vbeta and 13 Jbeta. TCRdb re-analysed the immunoSEQ multiplex PCR reads in MiXCR, keeping a single row per CDR3 protein. The sample shows roughly 200,000 distinct CDR3 sequences, 85% to 95% of them seen only once.

This TCR derives from a human donor with multiple sclerosis. Sequences were obtained from CD4+ T cells from PBMCs. The gene calls are TRBV7-9 and TRBJ2-5, with D possibly being TRBD1 (5 bases). The CDR3 nucleotides are TGTGCCAGCACCTTAGGCAGGGTGGCTCAAGAGACCCAGTACTTC. Its translation: CASTLGRVAQETQYF.